One and the same sample provided the 19 T cell receptor beta chains below, sequenced in a study of control samples from healthy donors and cancer patients (dated by TCRdb to about 2020). Libraries came from the immunoSEQ multiplex PCR assay. As stored in TCRdb, this immuneACCESS dataset retains in-frame rearrangements with V and J assigned. A fraction of the clones does not appear; measured against another copy, unresolved V genes explain less than half of the discrepancy, and the remainder lacks a known reason. The sample table lists 75,000 to 90,000 clones, around 91% of them with a count of one. 6.5% to 7.5% of the sample comes from the top ten. The sample comprised blood. All receptors derive from a man in his fifties or sixties in good health.

J is TRBJ2-7 and V is TRBV6-5, with D possibly being TRBD1 (6 bases). The length of the CDR3 is 15 residues. Germline V gives CDR1 MNHEY, CDR2 SVGAGI. Trimming shortened V by 8 bases and J by 1 base, and 18 bases separated the two germline ends. The CDR3 bases are TGTGCCAGCGTCGGACGCCGGCAGGGGTCCTACGAGCAGTACTTC. It yields the protein CASVGRRQGSYEQYF.

This chain uses TRBV5-1 with TRBJ1-2; the D gene is possibly TRBD1 (5 bases). The germline V and J ends were trimmed by 4 bases and 4 bases, with 11 bases remaining between them. This CDR3 has 13 amino acids. Per germline, CDR1 SGHRS and CDR2 YFSETQ. The CDR3, as DNA: TGCGCCAGCAGCCCCGACAGTACCTATGGCTACACCTTC. The encoded protein is CASSPDSTYGYTF.

As DNA, the CDR3 is TGTGCCAGCAGCCGACTCGGACTAGCGGGGAACAATGAGCAGTTCTTC. Translating it yields CASSRLGLAGNNEQFF. The chain employs TRBV7-9 and TRBJ2-1; 12 bases are shared with TRBD2. Trimming cost V 5 bases and J 5 bases; bases outside gene matches: 7. CDR3 length: 16 amino acids. Germline-derived CDR1 and CDR2 are SEHNR and FQNEAQ (reference sequence).

V usage is TRBV7-2 and J usage is TRBJ2-5; TRBD2 aligns across 10 bases. Trimming at V came to 1 base and at J to 7 bases, leaving 6 bases not matched to a gene. There are 15 residues in the CDR3. Germline V gene sequence: CDR1 SGHTA, CDR2 FQGNSA. Written as DNA, the CDR3 is TGTGCCAGCAGCTTAGACCTAGCGGGGGCCGGGACCCAGTACTTC. Encoded protein: CASSLDLAGAGTQYF.

This chain uses TRBV29-1 with TRBJ2-1, with D perhaps TRBD1 or TRBD2 (5 bases each). V was clipped by 1 base and J by 7 bases, with 17 bases between them. Germline CDR1 is SQVTM and CDR2 is ANQGSEA. This CDR3 region has 15 residues. The CDR3 protein is CSVEGYGAGANEQFF. Written as DNA, the CDR3 is TGCAGCGTTGAAGGGTACGGGGCCGGGGCAAATGAGCAGTTCTTC.

The chain links TRBV7-2 to TRBJ2-1; D gene uncertain. This CDR3 has 13 amino acids. With 5 bases removed from V and 0 bases from J, the gap between germline ends came to 5 bases. Germline V lookup: CDR1 SGHTA, CDR2 FQGNSA. CDR3 bases: TGTGCCAGCAGCCCCCTCTCCTACAATGAGCAGTTCTTC. It codes for CASSPLSYNEQFF.

The chain couples TRBV6-5 to TRBJ2-2; maybe TRBD1 (7 bases). Trimming took off 2 bases at V and 4 bases at J, with 11 bases between the two ends. The germline V gene has CDR1 MNHEY and CDR2 SVGAGI. The CDR3 has 15 residues. The CDR3 coding sequence is TGTGCCAGCAGTTACGGAGGGGGCATCACCGGGGAGCTGTTTTTT. As protein: CASSYGGGITGELFF.

A word on this clone: The sample contains more than one DNA sequence encoding this CDR3. This CDR3 is CASSRRTEAFF. Here the CDR3 DNA reads TGTGCCAGCAGCCGAAGGACTGAAGCTTTCTTT. The V and J genes are TRBV6-2 or TRBV6-3 and TRBJ1-1; D ambiguous. CDR1 MNHEY and CDR2 SVGEGT come from the germline V gene. The germline V and J ends were trimmed by 6 bases and 5 bases, with 7 bases remaining between them. This CDR3 region has 11 residues.

This sequence joins TRBV9 and TRBJ1-1, with TRBD1 as a possible D gene (6 bases). V was clipped by 4 bases and J by 7 bases, with 11 bases between them. In germline, CDR1 is SGDLS, CDR2 YYNGEE. This CDR3 is 12 amino acids long. CDR3 protein: CASSLLGHEAFF. CDR3 DNA: TGTGCCAGCAGCCTGCTGGGACATGAAGCTTTCTTT. The whole variable domain, filled in from reference TRBV9 and TRBJ1-1, reads DSGVTQTPKHLITATGQRVTLRCSPRSGDLSVYWYQQSLDQGLQFLIQYYNGEERAKGNILERFSAQQFPDLHSELNLSSLELGDSALYFCASSLLGHEAFFGQGTRLTVV.

The rearrangement uses TRBV7-8 and TRBJ2-3, with D maybe TRBD1 (5 bases). The CDR3 runs 17 residues. Trimming removed 1 base from V and 0 bases from J, with 14 bases in between. CDR1 SGHVS and CDR2 FQNEAQ come from the germline V gene. CDR3 sequence: CASSLGQPHSSTDTQYF. The CDR3 DNA is TGTGCCAGCAGCTTAGGACAGCCGCACTCTAGCACAGATACGCAGTATTTT.

The chain joins TRBV30 to TRBJ1-4; perhaps TRBD1 as D (6 bases). CDR3 length: 15 amino acids. V gave up 5 bases and J gave up 7 bases, with 20 bases separating them. Germline V lookup: CDR1 GTSNPN, CDR2 SVGIG (reference sequence). CDR3 bases: TGTGCCTGGGGGGGGCTGAGGGTAGGTGGTGAAAAACTGTTTTTT. It specifies CAWGGLRVGGEKLFF.

The chain employs TRBV7-9 and TRBJ1-2; D remains unclear. V lost 5 bases to trimming and J lost 3 bases, with 25 bases between them. The CDR3 contains 18 residues. Germline V CDR1 and CDR2: SEHNR, FQNEAQ (reference sequence). Written as DNA, the CDR3 is TGTGCCAGCAGCGTATATTTAACAGTGCCCCTCGGCCACTATGGCTACACCTTC. Translated: CASSVYLTVPLGHYGYTF. Full variable domain (missing parts from reference TRBV7-9 and TRBJ1-2): DTGVSQNPRHKITKRGQNVTFRCDPISEHNRLYWYRQTLGQGPEFLTYFQNEAQLEKSRLLSDRFSAERPKGSFSTLEIQRTEQGDSAMYLCASSVYLTVPLGHYGYTFGSGTRLTVV.

This sequence joins TRBV2 and TRBJ1-5; D is undetermined. The CDR3 covers 12 residues. Trimming removed 10 bases from V and 0 bases from J, with 7 bases in between. Germline V CDR1 and CDR2: SNHLY, FYNNEI. The CDR3 here is CATSYSNQPQHF. The CDR3 coding sequence is TGTGCCACCTCGTATAGCAATCAGCCCCAGCATTTT.

The gene calls are TRBV4-1 and TRBJ1-1; maybe TRBD1 (5 bases). The CDR3 runs 12 residues. Per germline, CDR1 MGHRA and CDR2 YSYEKL. Trimming stripped 3 bases from V and 4 bases from J, with 6 bases between. CDR3 nucleotide sequence: TGCGCCAGCAGCCACGGGGGCACTGAAGCTTTCTTT. Translated, it gives CASSHGGTEAFF.

The gene calls are TRBV19 and TRBJ1-2; D not resolved. The V end was cut by 3 bases, the J end by 6 bases, with 17 bases between. CDR3 length equals 15 residues. CDR1 and CDR2 from the germline V gene are LNHDA and SQIVND (reference sequence). Here the CDR3 reads CASSMMTTVLDGYTF. CDR3 nucleotides: TGTGCCAGTAGTATGATGACCACAGTCCTGGATGGCTACACCTTC.

The chain links TRBV4-1 to TRBJ2-6; D not resolved. Trimming pared 0 bases from V and 2 bases from J, leaving 8 bases between. Germline V gene data show CDR1 as MGHRA and CDR2 as YSYEKL. The CDR3 extends over 16 amino acids. This CDR3 reads CASSQEDPPGANVLTF. The CDR3 DNA is TGCGCCAGCAGCCAAGAGGACCCCCCTGGGGCCAACGTCCTGACTTTC.

The rearrangement joins TRBV6-5 to TRBJ2-1, with D possibly being TRBD2 (6 bases). Trimming took off 7 bases at V and 5 bases at J, with 18 bases between the two ends. Germline V gene sequence: CDR1 MNHEY, CDR2 SVGAGI. The CDR3 consists of 15 residues. The CDR3: CASTQGPSADNEQFF. The CDR3 DNA is TGTGCCAGCACCCAAGGCCCTAGCGCCGACAATGAGCAGTTCTTC.

The chain combines TRBV21-1 with TRBJ1-2; TRBD1, as called in the table, went unchecked against the DNA. TRBV21-1 is marked as a pseudogene. The CDR3 extends over 16 amino acids. The CDR3: CASSDRQGMGNYGYTF. CDR3 DNA sequence: TGTGCCAGCAGCGACCGACAGGGGATGGGTAACTATGGCTACACCTTC.

The chain has TRBV27 and TRBJ2-3; TRBD2 matches at 11 bases. CDR3 size: 15 residues. Germline CDR1 and CDR2: MNHEY and SMNVEV (reference sequence). With V trimmed by 2 bases and J by 7 bases, 5 bases remained unmatched. The CDR3, as DNA: TGTGCCAGCAGTTTACGACTAGCGGGGTCGAATACGCAGTATTTT. It is translated as CASSLRLAGSNTQYF.